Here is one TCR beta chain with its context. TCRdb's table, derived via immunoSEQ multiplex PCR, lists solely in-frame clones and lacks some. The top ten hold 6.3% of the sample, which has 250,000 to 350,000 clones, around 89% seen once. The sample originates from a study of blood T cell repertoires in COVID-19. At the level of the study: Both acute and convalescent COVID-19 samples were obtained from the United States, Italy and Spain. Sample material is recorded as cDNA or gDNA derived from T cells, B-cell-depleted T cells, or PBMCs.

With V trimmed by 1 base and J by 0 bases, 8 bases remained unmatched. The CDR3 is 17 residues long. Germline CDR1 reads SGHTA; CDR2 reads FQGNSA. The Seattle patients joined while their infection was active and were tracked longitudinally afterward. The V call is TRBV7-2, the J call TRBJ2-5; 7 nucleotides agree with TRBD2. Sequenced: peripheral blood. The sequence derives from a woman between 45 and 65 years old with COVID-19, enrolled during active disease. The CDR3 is CASSLVRVRGNQETQYF. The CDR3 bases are TGTGCCAGCAGCTTAGTTCGGGTGCGGGGGAACCAAGAGACCCAGTACTTC.